This is a list of T cell receptor beta chains from one sample in a study of T cell repertoires in cytomegalovirus infection. The antigens for these receptors are not known. TCRdb itself ran the reads through MiXCR, one entry per CDR3 protein. The data contain around 900,000 distinct CDR3 sequences, about a third of them singletons. This sample comprised cultured CD8+ T cells from PBMCs, obtained from culture after CMV antigen stimulation. These receptors were obtained from a human donor in good health (CMV status not recorded). Some clones in this sample may be carry-over from other donors' samples. Each CDR3 is given with its conserved first and last residue.

V gene	J gene	CDR3 protein
TRBV11-2	TRBJ1-2	CASSFSPERSANYGYTF
TRBV9	TRBJ1-2	CASTGPGSGYTF
TRBV20-1	TRBJ1-6	CSASEGSHQNSPLHF
TRBV15	TRBJ1-2	CATSRDLGVNYGYTF
TRBV7-9	TRBJ1-2	CASSPPGGRGVAQPNYGYTF
TRBV15	TRBJ2-1	CATSRAKRGGDEQFF
TRBV6-5	TRBJ2-3	CASSYGDRGTDTQYF
TRBV10-3	TRBJ2-7	CAITGTNLTYEQYF
TRBV12-3/TRBV12-4	TRBJ1-3	CASSGLGERAGNTIYF
TRBV12-3/TRBV12-4	TRBJ1-1	CASSLAVGLDAFF
TRBV4-1	TRBJ2-5	CASSQELAGGLQETQYF